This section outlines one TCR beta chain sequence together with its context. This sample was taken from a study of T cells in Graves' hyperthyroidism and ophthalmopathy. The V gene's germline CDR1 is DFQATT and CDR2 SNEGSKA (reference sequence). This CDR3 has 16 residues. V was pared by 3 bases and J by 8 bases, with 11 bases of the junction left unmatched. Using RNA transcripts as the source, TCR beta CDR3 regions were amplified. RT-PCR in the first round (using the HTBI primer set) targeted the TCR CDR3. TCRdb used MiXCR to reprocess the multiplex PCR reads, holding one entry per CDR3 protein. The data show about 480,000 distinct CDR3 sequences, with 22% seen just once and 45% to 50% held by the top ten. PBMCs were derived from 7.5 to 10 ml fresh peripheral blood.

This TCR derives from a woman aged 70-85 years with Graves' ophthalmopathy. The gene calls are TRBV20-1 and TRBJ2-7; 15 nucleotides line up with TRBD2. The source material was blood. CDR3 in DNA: TGCAGTGCTAGGAGGACTAGCGGGAGGGCCGTGAACAAGCAGTACTTC. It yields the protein CSARRTSGRAVNKQYF.